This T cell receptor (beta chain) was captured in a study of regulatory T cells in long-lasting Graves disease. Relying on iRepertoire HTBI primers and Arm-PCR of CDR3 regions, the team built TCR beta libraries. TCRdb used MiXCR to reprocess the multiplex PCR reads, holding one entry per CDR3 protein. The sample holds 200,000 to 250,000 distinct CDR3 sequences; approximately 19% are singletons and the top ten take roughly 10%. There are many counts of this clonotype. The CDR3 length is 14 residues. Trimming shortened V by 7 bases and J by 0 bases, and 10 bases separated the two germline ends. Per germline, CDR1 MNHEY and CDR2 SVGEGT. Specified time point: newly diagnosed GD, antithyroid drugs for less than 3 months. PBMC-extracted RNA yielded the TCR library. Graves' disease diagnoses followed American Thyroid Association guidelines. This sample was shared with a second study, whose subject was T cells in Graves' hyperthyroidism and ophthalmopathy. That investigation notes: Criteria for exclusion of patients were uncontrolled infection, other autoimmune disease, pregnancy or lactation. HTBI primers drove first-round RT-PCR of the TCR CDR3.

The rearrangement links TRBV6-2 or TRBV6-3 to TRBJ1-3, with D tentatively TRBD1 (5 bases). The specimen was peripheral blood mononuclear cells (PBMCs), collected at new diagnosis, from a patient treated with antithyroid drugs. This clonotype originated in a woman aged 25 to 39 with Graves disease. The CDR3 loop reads CASTPTDSGNTIYF. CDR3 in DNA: TGTGCCAGCACTCCGACAGACTCTGGAAACACCATATATTTT.